The 9 T cell receptor beta chains given below trace back to one sample, sequenced in a study of control samples from healthy donors and cancer patients (dated by TCRdb to about 2020). The protocol used for the library was the immunoSEQ multiplex PCR assay. The table was pulled from immuneACCESS by TCRdb, which kept in-frame rearrangements only. Such tables lose some clones; where checked, under half of the loss comes from unresolved V genes, and the rest has no known cause. This sample comprises approximately 150,000 clones, 91% of them detected only once. The ten most abundant clones make up approximately 6.8% of the sample. The sequencing input was blood. The source is a man in his late teens or twenties in good health.

The chain links TRBV2 to TRBJ2-2, with 8 bases identical to TRBD1. Germline V gene lookup returns CDR1 SNHLY and CDR2 FYNNEI. This CDR3 has 16 residues. Trimming removed 8 bases from V and 4 bases from J; junction bases left unmatched: 12. The CDR3 is CASGIPGQGITGELFF. CDR3 sequence (DNA): TGTGCCAGCGGTATCCCCGGACAGGGTATCACCGGGGAGCTGTTTTTT.

The V and J genes are TRBV9 and TRBJ2-5; D remains ambiguous. The germline V gene has CDR1 SGDLS and CDR2 YYNGEE. CDR3 length: 15 residues. Trimming cost V 1 base and J 4 bases, with 14 bases left between them. This chain's CDR3 is CASSVSLLSGETQYF. The DNA of the CDR3 is TGTGCCAGCAGCGTATCTTTATTATCGGGAGAGACCCAGTACTTC.

The gene calls are TRBV18 and TRBJ2-1, with 8 nucleotides matching TRBD1. V shed 2 bases, J shed 2 bases, and the junction held 5 bases outside the gene matches. There are 16 residues in the CDR3. Germline V gives CDR1 KGHSH, CDR2 LQKENI. CDR3 protein: CASSPMDRETYNEQFF. In DNA form, the CDR3 reads TGTGCCAGCTCACCAATGGACAGGGAAACCTACAATGAGCAGTTCTTC.

This clone appeared once. The chain combines TRBV24-1 with TRBJ1-2; 9 positions match TRBD1. V was pared by 3 bases and J by 4 bases, with 5 bases of the junction left unmatched. CDR1 and CDR2 from the germline V gene are KGHDR and SFDVKD. There are 15 residues in the CDR3. This chain's CDR3 is CATSDGTGGSYGYTF. The DNA for the CDR3 is TGTGCCACCAGTGATGGTACAGGGGGCAGCTATGGCTACACCTTC.

The genes are TRBV6-5 and TRBJ1-2; D perhaps matches TRBD1 (5 bases). This CDR3 spans 14 amino acids. The V end was cut by 10 bases, the J end by 8 bases, with 23 bases between. Germline V gives CDR1 MNHEY, CDR2 SVGAGI. CDR3 protein: CATQTQGLRGGYTF. CDR3 bases: TGTGCCACTCAGACCCAGGGACTAAGGGGCGGCTACACCTTC.

The rearrangement joins TRBV28 to TRBJ2-5; 11 bases align to TRBD2. This CDR3 spans 15 amino acids. CDR1 MDHEN and CDR2 SYDVKM come from the germline V gene. V gave up 6 bases and J gave up 5 bases; unmatched junction bases: 8. DNA of the CDR3: TGTGCCAGCAGCTTCTCGACTAGCGGGGTTGAGACCCAGTACTTC. This codes for CASSFSTSGVETQYF.

J is TRBJ2-3 and V is TRBV2, with unresolved D. V lost 7 bases and J lost 0, with 11 bases in between. Germline-derived CDR1 and CDR2 are SNHLY and FYNNEI. The CDR3 sequence is 14 residues long. As DNA, the CDR3 is TGTGCCAGCAAGGACGGTGGCAGCACAGATACGCAGTATTTT. Protein: CASKDGGSTDTQYF.

This clone was counted only a few times. Sequence at one end of the junction differs from germline and may be a read error. The gene calls are TRBV7-9 and TRBJ1-1; D not resolved. Germline V gives CDR1 SEHNR, CDR2 FQNEAQ (reference sequence). This CDR3 contains 13 residues. Here the CDR3 DNA reads TGTGCCAGCAGCTTAGGAGGGAACGCTGAAGCTTTCTTT. Translation gives CASSLGGNAEAFF.

V gene TRBV19 combines with J gene TRBJ2-3; 8 bases fit TRBD1. V trimming: 0 bases; J trimming: 4 bases; junction bases outside the gene matches: 12. Germline V gene lookup returns CDR1 LNHDA and CDR2 SQIVND (reference sequence). The CDR3 is made up of 18 amino acids. The CDR3 DNA reads TGTGCCAGTAGTATAGATCTCTGGACAGGGCAGCGAGCAGATACGCAGTATTTT. This encodes CASSIDLWTGQRADTQYF.